This TCR beta chain was identified during a study of T-cell reconstitution after alpha-beta-depleted transplantation in children. CDR1 is DFQATT and CDR2 is SNEGSKA in the germline V gene (reference sequence). CDR3 length: 13 amino acids. J lost 3 bases, V lost 2 bases, and 3 bases had no gene match. Unique molecular identifiers were used in preparing the TCRbeta library. TCRdb ran MiXCR on the PCR reads and lists one entry per CDR3 protein. The table lists about 540,000 distinct CDR3 sequences, approximately 20% of them singletons. This clonotype has just a few counts. The receptor was derived from a human donor who donated a stem cell graft to a child with acute lymphoblastic leukemia. This rearrangement joins TRBV20-1 to TRBJ2-7, with 8 bases fitting TRBD2. The source material was PBMCs from the stem cell graft donor, sampled from the stem cell graft. CDR3 nucleotides: TGCAGTGCTAGACTAGCGGGTATCTACGAGCAGTACTTC. Translating gives CSARLAGIYEQYF.